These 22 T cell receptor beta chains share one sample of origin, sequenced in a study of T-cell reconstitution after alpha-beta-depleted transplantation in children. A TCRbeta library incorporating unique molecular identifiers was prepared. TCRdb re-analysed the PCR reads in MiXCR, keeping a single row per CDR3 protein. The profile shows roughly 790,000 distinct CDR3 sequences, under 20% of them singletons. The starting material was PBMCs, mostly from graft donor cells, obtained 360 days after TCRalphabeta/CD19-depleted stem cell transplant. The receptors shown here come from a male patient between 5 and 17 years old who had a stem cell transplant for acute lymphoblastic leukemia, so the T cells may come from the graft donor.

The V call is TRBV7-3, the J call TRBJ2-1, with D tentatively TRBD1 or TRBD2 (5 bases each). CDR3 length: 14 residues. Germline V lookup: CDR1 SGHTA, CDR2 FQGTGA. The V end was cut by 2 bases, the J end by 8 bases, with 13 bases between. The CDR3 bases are TGTGCCAGCAGCTTAGTTGGGGGTGGCGATGAGCAGTTCTTC. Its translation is CASSLVGGGDEQFF. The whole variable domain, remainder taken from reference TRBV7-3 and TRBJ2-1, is GAGVSQTPSNKVTEKGKYVELRCDPISGHTALYWYRQSLGQGPEFLIYFQGTGAADDSGLPNDRFFAVRPEGSVSTLKIQRTERGDSAVYLCASSLVGGGDEQFFGPGTRLTVL.

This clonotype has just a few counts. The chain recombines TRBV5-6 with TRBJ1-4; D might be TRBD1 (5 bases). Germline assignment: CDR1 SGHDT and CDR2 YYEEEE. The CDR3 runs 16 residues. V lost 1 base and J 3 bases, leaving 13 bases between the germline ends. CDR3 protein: CASSLLGGAANEKLFF. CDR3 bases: TGTGCCAGCAGCTTGCTGGGGGGAGCGGCTAATGAAAAACTGTTTTTT.

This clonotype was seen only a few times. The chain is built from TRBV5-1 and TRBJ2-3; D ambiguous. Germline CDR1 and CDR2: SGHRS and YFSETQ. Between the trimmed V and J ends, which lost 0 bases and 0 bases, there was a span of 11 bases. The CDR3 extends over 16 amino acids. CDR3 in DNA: TGCGCCAGCAGCTTGGTTGCCCCCGCAAGCACAGATACGCAGTATTTT. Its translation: CASSLVAPASTDTQYF.

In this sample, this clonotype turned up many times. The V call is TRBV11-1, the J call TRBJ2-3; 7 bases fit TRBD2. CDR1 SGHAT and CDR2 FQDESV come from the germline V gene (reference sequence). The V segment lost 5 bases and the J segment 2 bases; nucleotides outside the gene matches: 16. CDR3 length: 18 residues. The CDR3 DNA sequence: TGTGCCAGCAGCCCTAGCGGTTGGTCCCAGGCCCCCACAGATACGCAGTATTTT. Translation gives CASSPSGWSQAPTDTQYF.

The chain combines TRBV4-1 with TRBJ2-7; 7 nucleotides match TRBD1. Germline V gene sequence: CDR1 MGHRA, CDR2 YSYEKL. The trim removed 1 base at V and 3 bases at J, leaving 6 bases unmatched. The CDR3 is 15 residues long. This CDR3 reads CASSQAYRDSYEQYF. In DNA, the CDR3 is TGCGCCAGCAGCCAAGCATACCGGGACAGCTACGAGCAGTACTTC.

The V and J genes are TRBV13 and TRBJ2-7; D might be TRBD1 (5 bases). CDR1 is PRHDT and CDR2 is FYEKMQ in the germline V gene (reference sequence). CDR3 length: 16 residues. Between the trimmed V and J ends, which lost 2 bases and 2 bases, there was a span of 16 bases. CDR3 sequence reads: CASSLRAEQVTYEQYF. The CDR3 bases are TGTGCCAGCAGCTTACGGGCGGAACAGGTGACCTACGAGCAGTACTTC.

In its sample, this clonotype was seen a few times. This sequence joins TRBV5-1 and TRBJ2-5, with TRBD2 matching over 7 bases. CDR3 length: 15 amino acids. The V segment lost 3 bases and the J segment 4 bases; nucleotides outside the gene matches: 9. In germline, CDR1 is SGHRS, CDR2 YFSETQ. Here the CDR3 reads CASSYDDGGRETQYF. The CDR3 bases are TGCGCCAGCAGCTATGACGACGGGGGGAGAGAGACCCAGTACTTC. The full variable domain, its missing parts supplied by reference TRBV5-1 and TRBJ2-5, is KAGVTQTPRYLIKTRGQQVTLSCSPISGHRSVSWYQQTPGQGLQFLFEYFSETQRNKGNFPGRFSGRQFSNSRSEMNVSTLELGDSALYLCASSYDDGGRETQYFGPGTRLLVL.

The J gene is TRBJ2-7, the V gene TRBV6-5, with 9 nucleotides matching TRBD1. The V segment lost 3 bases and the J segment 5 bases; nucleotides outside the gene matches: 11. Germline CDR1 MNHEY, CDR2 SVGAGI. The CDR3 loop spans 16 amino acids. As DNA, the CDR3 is TGTGCCAGCAGTTATCAGGCCGGGACAGGGATCAACGAGCAGTACTTC. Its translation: CASSYQAGTGINEQYF.

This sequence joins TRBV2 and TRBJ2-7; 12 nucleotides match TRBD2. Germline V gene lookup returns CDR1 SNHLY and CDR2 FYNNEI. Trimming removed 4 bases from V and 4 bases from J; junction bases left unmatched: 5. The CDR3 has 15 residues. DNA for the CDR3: TGTGCCAGCAGTGCTAGCGGGAGGGCGGAGTACGAGCAGTACTTC. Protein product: CASSASGRAEYEQYF.

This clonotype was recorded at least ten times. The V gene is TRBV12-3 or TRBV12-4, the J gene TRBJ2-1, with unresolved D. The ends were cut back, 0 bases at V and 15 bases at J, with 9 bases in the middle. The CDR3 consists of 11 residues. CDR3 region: CASSLAILSFF. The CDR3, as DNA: TGTGCCAGCAGTTTAGCCATTCTTTCGTTCTTC.

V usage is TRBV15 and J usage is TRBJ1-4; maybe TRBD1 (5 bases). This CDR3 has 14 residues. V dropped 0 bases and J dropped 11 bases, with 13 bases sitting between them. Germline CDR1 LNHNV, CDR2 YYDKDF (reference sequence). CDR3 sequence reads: CATSRDTEQVKLFF. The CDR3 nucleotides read TGTGCCACCAGCAGAGATACAGAACAGGTTAAACTGTTTTTT.

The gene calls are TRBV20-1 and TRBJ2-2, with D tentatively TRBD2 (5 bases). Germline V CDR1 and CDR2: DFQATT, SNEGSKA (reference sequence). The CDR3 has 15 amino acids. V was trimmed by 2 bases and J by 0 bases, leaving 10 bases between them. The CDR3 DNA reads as TGCAGTGCTAGAATTGTGGGAGCGAACACCGGGGAGCTGTTTTTT. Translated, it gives CSARIVGANTGELFF.

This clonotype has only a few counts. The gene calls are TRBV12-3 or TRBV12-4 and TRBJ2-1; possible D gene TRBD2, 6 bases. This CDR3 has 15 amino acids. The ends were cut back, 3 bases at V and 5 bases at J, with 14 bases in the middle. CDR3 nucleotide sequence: TGTGCCAGCAGTTTCCCTCTCCAGCGGGACAATGAGCAGTTCTTC. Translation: CASSFPLQRDNEQFF.

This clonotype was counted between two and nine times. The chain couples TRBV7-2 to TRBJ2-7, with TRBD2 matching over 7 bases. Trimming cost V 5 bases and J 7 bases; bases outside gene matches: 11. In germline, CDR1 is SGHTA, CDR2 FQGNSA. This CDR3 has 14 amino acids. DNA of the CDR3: TGTGCCAGCAGCCCTTTGGCGGGAGAGGGGGAGCAGTACTTC. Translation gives CASSPLAGEGEQYF.

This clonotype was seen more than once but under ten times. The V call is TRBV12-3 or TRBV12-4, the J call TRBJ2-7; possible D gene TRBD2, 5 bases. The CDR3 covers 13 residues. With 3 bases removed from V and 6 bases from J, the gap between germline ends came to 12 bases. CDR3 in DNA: TGTGCCAGCAGTTTGATACTAGTGAGCGAGCAGTACTTC. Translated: CASSLILVSEQYF.

CDR3 sequence reads: CASSFSSTGETQYF. CDR3 DNA: TGTGCCAGCAGTTTTTCTAGCACGGGAGAGACCCAGTACTTC. J is TRBJ2-5 and V is TRBV12-3 or TRBV12-4; maybe TRBD2 (5 bases). Trimming left V 3 bases short and J 4 bases short, with 12 bases between. CDR3 length: 14 amino acids.

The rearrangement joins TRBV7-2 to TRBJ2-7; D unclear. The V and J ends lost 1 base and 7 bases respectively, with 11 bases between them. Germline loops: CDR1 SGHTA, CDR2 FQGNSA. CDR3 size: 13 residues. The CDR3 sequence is CASSLESQQEQYF. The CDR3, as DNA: TGTGCCAGCAGCTTAGAGTCCCAGCAGGAGCAGTACTTC.

The CDR3 protein is CASSLELAGRNFGSKNIQYF. In nucleotides, the CDR3 is TGTGCCAGCAGCTTAGAACTAGCGGGACGTAATTTCGGGTCCAAAAACATTCAGTACTTC. The chain combines TRBV7-6 with TRBJ2-4, with 10 bases lining up with TRBD2. The V segment lost 1 base and the J segment 2 bases; nucleotides outside the gene matches: 14. This CDR3 has 20 amino acids. Germline-derived CDR1 and CDR2 are SGHVS and FNYEAQ.

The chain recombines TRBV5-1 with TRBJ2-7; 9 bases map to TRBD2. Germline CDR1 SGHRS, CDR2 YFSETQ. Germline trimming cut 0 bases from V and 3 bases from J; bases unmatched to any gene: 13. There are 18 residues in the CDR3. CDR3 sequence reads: CASSLELAGVGPFYEQYF. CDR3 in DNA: TGCGCCAGCAGCTTGGAACTAGCGGGTGTCGGCCCCTTCTACGAGCAGTACTTC. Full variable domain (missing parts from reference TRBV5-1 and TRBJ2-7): KAGVTQTPRYLIKTRGQQVTLSCSPISGHRSVSWYQQTPGQGLQFLFEYFSETQRNKGNFPGRFSGRQFSNSRSEMNVSTLELGDSALYLCASSLELAGVGPFYEQYFGPGTRLTVT.

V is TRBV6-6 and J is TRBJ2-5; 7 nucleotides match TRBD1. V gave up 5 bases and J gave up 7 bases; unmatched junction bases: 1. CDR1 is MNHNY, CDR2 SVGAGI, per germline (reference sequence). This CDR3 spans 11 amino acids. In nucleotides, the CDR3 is TGTGCCAGCAGTCGACAGGGGACCCAGTACTTC. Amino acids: CASSRQGTQYF.

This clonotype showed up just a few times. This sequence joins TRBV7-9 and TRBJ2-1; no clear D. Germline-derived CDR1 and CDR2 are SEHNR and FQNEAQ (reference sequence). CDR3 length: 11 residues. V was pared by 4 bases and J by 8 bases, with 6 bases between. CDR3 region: CASSYPYEQFF. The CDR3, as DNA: TGTGCCAGCAGCTATCCTTATGAGCAGTTCTTC.

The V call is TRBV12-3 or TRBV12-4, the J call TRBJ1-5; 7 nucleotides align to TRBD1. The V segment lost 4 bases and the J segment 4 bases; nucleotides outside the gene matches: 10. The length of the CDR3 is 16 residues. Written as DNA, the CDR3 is TGTGCCAGCAGTTCACAGGGGTTTGGCTTTAATCAGCCCCAGCATTTT. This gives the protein CASSSQGFGFNQPQHF.